This T cell receptor (beta chain) appears in the sequencing data of a study of cytomegalovirus exposure and HLA in healthy donors. Trimming shortened V by 2 bases and J by 6 bases, and 20 bases separated the two germline ends. The CDR3 has 16 amino acids. Germline CDR1 is SGDLS and CDR2 is YYNGEE. Study findings and constraints: The study labeled under 200 TCR beta chains cytomegalovirus-associated. The authors later linked a missense DCLRE1C variant to TCR beta V- and J-gene trimming.

Remarks on this clone: The antigen remains undetermined.

With 60 Vbeta and 13 Jbeta primers, the PCR was carried out. Repertoires were generated with immunoSEQ multiplex PCR, while TCRdb's copy carries only in-frame clones and drops some. Of 180,000 or so clones listed, about 75% are singletons. Material: PBMCs. The chain recombines TRBV9 with TRBJ1-2; possibly TRBD1 for D (6 bases). The sequence was obtained from a woman in her forties in good health and CMV-seropositive. CDR3 region: CASSVRSRTAMDGYTF. The CDR3 bases are TGTGCCAGCAGCGTCCGAAGCAGGACAGCCATGGATGGCTACACCTTC.